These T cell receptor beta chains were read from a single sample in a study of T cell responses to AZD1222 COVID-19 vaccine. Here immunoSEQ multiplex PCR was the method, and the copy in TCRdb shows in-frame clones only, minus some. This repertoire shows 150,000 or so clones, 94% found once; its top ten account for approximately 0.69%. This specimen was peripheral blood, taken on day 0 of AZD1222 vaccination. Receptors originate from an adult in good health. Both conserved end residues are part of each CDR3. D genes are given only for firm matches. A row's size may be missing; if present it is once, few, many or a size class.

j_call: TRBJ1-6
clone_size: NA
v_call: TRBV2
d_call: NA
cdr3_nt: TGTGCCAGCGGACCTGGATACTCACCCCTCCACTTT
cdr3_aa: CASGPGYSPLHF

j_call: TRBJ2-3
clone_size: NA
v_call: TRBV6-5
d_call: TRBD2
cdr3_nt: TGTGCCAGCAAGGGGACTTCGGCGGGAGGAGATACGCAGTATTTT
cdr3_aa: CASKGTSAGGDTQYF

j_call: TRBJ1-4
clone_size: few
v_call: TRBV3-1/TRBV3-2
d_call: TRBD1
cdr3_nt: TGTGCCAGCAGCCCAGCCAGGGGGGGCCCGGGTGAAAAACTGTTTTTT
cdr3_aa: CASSPARGGPGEKLFF

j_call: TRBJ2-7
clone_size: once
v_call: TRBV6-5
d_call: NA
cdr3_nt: TGTGCCAGCAGTTATAGGTACGAGCAGTACTTC
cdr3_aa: CASSYRYEQYF

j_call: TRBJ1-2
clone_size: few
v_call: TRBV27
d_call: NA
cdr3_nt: TGTGCCAGCAGCGCTATGGGCTGGGGTCAGGGCGGTGGCTACACCTTC
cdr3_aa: CASSAMGWGQGGGYTF

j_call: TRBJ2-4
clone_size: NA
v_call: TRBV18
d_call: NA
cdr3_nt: TGTGCCAGCTCACCACCGGCTGGGGCCAAAAACATTCAGTACTTC
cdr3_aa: CASSPPAGAKNIQYF

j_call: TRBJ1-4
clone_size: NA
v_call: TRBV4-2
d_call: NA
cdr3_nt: TGTGCCAGCAGCCAACCACAGGGCCGAGCAACTAATGAAAAACTGTTTTTT
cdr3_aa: CASSQPQGRATNEKLFF

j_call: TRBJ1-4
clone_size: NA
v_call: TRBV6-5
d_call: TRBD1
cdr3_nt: TGTGCCAGCAGTTACCACTACAGGGGAACTAATGAAAAACTGTTTTTT
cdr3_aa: CASSYHYRGTNEKLFF

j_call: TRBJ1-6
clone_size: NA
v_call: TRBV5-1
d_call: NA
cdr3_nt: TGCGCCAGCAGCTTAACAGGGAAACCCCTCCACTTT
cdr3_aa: CASSLTGKPLHF

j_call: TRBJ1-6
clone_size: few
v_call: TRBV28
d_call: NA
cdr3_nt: TGTGCCAGCGGAGTAGGGAATTCACCCCTCCACTTT
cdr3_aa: CASGVGNSPLHF

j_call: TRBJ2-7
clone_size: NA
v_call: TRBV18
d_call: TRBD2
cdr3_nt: TGTGCCAGCTCACCTGGGCGGGAGCGCAACGAGCAGTACTTC
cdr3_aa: CASSPGRERNEQYF

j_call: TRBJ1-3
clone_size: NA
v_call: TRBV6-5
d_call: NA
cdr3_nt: TGTGCCAGCGCCGGGGCTAGCTCTGGAAACACCATATATTTT
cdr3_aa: CASAGASSGNTIYF

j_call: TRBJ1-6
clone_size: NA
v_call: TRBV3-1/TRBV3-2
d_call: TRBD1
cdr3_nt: TGTGCCAGCGGGGGACAGCTCTATAATTCACCCCTCCACTTT
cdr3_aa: CASGGQLYNSPLHF

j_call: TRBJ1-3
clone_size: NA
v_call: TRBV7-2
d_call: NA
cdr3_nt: TGTGCCAGCAGCTTAGATCACAGGGTTACTGGAAACACCATATATTTT
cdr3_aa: CASSLDHRVTGNTIYF

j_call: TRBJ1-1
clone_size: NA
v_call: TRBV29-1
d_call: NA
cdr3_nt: TGCAGCGTTGCGGGGCGCATGAACACTGAAGCTTTCTTT
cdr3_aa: CSVAGRMNTEAFF

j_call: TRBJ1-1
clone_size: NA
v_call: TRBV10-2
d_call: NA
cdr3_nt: TGCGCCAGCAGTGATCCGGGACGGAACACTGAAGCTTTCTTT
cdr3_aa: CASSDPGRNTEAFF

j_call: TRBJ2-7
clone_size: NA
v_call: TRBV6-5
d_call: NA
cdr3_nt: TGTGCCAGCAGTCCCGATACGGCAGCCTACGAGCAGTACTTC
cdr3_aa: CASSPDTAAYEQYF

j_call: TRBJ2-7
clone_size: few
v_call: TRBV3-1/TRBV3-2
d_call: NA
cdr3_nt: TGTGCCAGCAGCCAAGCTTACGAGCAGTACTTC
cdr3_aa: CASSQAYEQYF

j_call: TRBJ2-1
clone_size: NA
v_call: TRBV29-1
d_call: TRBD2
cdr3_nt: TGCAGCGCCTCCTCTTGGGCGGGAGGACCGAATGAGCAGTTCTTC
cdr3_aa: CSASSWAGGPNEQFF

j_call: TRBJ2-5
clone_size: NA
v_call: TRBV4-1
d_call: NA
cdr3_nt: TGCGCCAGCAGCCAAGATCCGGGGGTCCAAGAGACCCAGTACTTC
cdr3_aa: CASSQDPGVQETQYF

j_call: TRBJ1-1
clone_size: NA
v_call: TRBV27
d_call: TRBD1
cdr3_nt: TGTGCCAGCAGCAGGGGGCCGGACACTGAAGCTTTCTTT
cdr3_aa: CASSRGPDTEAFF

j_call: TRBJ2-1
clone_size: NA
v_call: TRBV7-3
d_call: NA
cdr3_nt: TGTGCCAGCAGCTCATTAAGTGGCTCGTGGGCGGACAATGAGCAGTTCTTC
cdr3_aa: CASSSLSGSWADNEQFF

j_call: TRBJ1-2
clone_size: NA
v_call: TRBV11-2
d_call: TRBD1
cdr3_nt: TGTGCCAGCAGCTTCAGGGGGGAATATGGCTACACCTTC
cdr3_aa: CASSFRGEYGYTF

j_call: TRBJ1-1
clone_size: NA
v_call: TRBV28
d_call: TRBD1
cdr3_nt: TGTGCCAGCAGTTATGCCGATGAAGGGACAGGACCTATGAACACTGAAGCTTTCTTT
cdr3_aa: CASSYADEGTGPMNTEAFF

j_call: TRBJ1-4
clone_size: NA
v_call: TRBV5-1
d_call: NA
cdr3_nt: TGCGCCAGCAAGCAGGGTAGCTTGGGTGAAAAACTGTTTTTT
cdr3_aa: CASKQGSLGEKLFF

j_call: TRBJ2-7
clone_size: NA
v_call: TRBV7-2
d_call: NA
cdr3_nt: TGTGCCAGCAGCTTTGCTTTGCGGGACGAGCAGTACTTC
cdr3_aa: CASSFALRDEQYF

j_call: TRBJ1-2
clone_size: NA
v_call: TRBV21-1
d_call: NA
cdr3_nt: TGTGCCAGCAGCGCGTACAGGACTAACTATGGCTACACCTTC
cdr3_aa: CASSAYRTNYGYTF

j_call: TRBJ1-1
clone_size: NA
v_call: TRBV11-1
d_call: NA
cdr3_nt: TGTGCCAGCAGCTCACGACCAAACACTGAAGCTTTCTTT
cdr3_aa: CASSSRPNTEAFF

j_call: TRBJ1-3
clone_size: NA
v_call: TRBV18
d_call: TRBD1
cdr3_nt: TGTGCCAGCTCACCCTCGACAGGGCCAGGAAACACCATATATTTT
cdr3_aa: CASSPSTGPGNTIYF